This record covers a single T cell receptor (beta chain). What it binds is not known. This sample was taken from a study of radiotherapy plus CTLA-4 blockade in lung cancer. Clones were sequenced by immunoSEQ multiplex PCR, and TCRdb holds only the in-frame ones, with some missing. This table holds around 99,000 clones, roughly 88% found once. CDR1 and CDR2 (germline): SGHRS, YFSETQ. The CDR3 is 13 residues long. V was cut by 1 base and J by 4 bases, with 8 bases left in between. Study-level findings and limits: Among blood TCR repertoires after radiotherapy plus ipilimumab, tumor-derived clones expanded.

This specimen consisted of peripheral blood, obtained from a patient treated with radiotherapy plus ipilimumab. The chain carries TRBV5-1 and TRBJ1-2; no definite D call. The sequence was obtained from a human donor with non-small cell lung cancer that progressed on radiotherapy plus ipilimumab. The CDR3 region has the DNA TGCGCCAGCAGCTTGACTCCAGGCTATGGCTACACCTTC. Protein product: CASSLTPGYGYTF.